This T cell receptor beta chain was identified during a study of Ad26.COV2.S vaccination and SARS-CoV-2 variants. Study-level information: The authors gave Ad26.COV2.S intramuscularly, either once or twice 56 days apart.

The CDR3 loop spans 14 amino acids. Germline loops: CDR1 LGHDT, CDR2 YNNKEL (reference sequence). The V end lost 1 base, the J end lost 4 bases, and 8 bases lay between the germline ends. Treatment given: 15 to 20 received Ad26.COV2.S at low or high dose, single or two shots; a few received placebo; per-sample allocation not given. Each sample was drawn 63 days after the first injection (of vaccine or placebo). An Ad26 vector was used to express Wuhan-strain SARS-CoV-2 spike as the vaccine. Some clones are missing from TCRdb's copy, which holds only in-frame ones; the method was immunoSEQ multiplex PCR. In the table there are about 250,000 clones, 80% to 90% of which are singletons.

The clonotype comes from a person aged 18-60 years who received the Ad26.COV2.S COVID-19 vaccine or a placebo. The chain links TRBV3-1 (or the pseudogene TRBV3-2) to TRBJ1-5; the D is unclear. The sample was peripheral blood, taken in a trial of Ad26.COV2.S vaccine versus placebo. For the CDR3, the DNA is TGTGCCAGCAGCCAAGGCCAAAGTAATCAGCCCCAGCATTTT. This encodes CASSQGQSNQPQHF.